A selection of T cell receptor beta chains follows, all from one sample in a study of T cell repertoires in cytomegalovirus infection. MiXCR was run by TCRdb on the reads, yielding one entry per CDR3 protein. Found here are some 920,000 distinct CDR3 sequences, 30% to 40% of them singletons; the top ten hold more than 12%. These receptors have no identified antigens. The specimen comprised cultured CD8+ T cells from PBMCs, sampled from culture after CMV antigen stimulation. The receptors here all came from a human donor in good health (CMV status not recorded). Some clones in this sample may be carry-over from other donors' samples. CDR3s include the opening cysteine and the closing phenylalanine or tryptophan. A D gene is named only where the DNA matches it firmly. Expanded clones are given a class, and other clones once, few, many or no size at all.

j_call clone_size d_call v_call cdr3_aa cdr3_nt
TRBJ2-2 NA NA TRBV5-5 CASSEDYEEAGELFF TGTGCCAGCAGCGAGGATTATGAGGAGGCCGGGGAGCTGTTTTTT
TRBJ2-1 NA NA TRBV7-7 CASSPSLRPPYNEQFF TGTGCTAGCAGCCCCAGCTTAAGACCGCCCTACAATGAGCAGTTCTTC
TRBJ1-5 NA NA TRBV7-4 CAREGQPGDNQPQHF TGTGCCAGAGAAGGACAGCCGGGGGACAATCAGCCCCAGCATTTT
TRBJ2-3 NA NA TRBV7-6 CASRDSRRPDTQYF TGTGCCAGCAGGGACTCAAGGAGGCCAGATACGCAGTATTTT
TRBJ1-6 NA NA TRBV27 CASSYREGSSPLHF TGTGCCAGCAGTTACAGGGAGGGCAGTTCACCCCTCCACTTT
TRBJ1-4 few NA TRBV5-1 CASRAGGDEKLFF TGCGCCAGCAGGGCCGGAGGAGATGAAAAACTGTTTTTT
TRBJ2-1 many NA TRBV5-4 CASSPGTLYNEQFF TGTGCCAGCAGCCCGGGGACACTCTACAATGAGCAGTTCTTC
TRBJ2-1 few NA TRBV2 CADGGYSYNEQFF TGTGCGGATGGGGGGTACTCCTACAATGAGCAGTTCTTC
TRBJ2-2 few NA TRBV19 CASSIRARVSLNTGELFF TGTGCCAGTAGTATCCGGGCCAGGGTTTCCCTAAACACCGGGGAGCTGTTTTTT
TRBJ2-1 few NA TRBV6-2/TRBV6-3 CASSYSLGGHEQFF TGTGCCAGCAGTTACTCATTGGGGGGCCATGAGCAGTTCTTC
TRBJ2-2 many NA TRBV7-8 CASSASGGGTGELFF TGTGCCAGCAGCGCCAGTGGTGGCGGGACCGGGGAGCTGTTTTTT
TRBJ1-2 NA NA TRBV5-6 CVSSDNRNGYTF TGTGTCAGCAGCGACAACAGGAATGGCTACACCTTC
TRBJ2-6 NA TRBD1 TRBV6-5 CASTSYDRGTSGANVLTF TGTGCCAGCACTTCCTATGACAGGGGGACCTCTGGGGCCAACGTCCTGACTTTC
TRBJ2-3 NA TRBD2 TRBV19 CASSILPASAGGPTDTQYF TGTGCCAGTAGTATCCTACCCGCCTCGGCGGGGGGCCCCACAGATACGCAGTATTTT
TRBJ1-6 NA NA TRBV15 CATSSRDSDSPLHF TGTGCCACCAGCAGCCGGGACTCAGATTCACCCCTCCACTTT
TRBJ2-1 NA NA TRBV20-1 CSARDAGTYNEQFF TGCAGTGCTAGAGACGCGGGAACCTACAATGAGCAGTTCTTC
TRBJ1-1 NA NA TRBV7-6 CASSPPRVLDSEAFF TGTGCCAGCAGCCCCCCGAGGGTTCTCGACTCTGAAGCTTTCTTT